Following are 23 T cell receptor beta chains from one sample sequenced in a study of regulatory T cells in long-lasting Graves disease. Time point specified: newly diagnosed GD, antithyroid drugs for less than 3 months. TCR sequences were obtained from RNA taken from PBMCs. Arm-PCR of CDR3 regions and iRepertoire HTBI primers were the basis on which TCR beta libraries were built. In TCRdb, the multiplex PCR reads were re-called with MiXCR into one record per CDR3 protein. The data hold about 500,000 distinct CDR3 sequences, with 12% observed a single time. These records were also assigned to another study, of T cells in Graves' hyperthyroidism and ophthalmopathy.

The sequences come from peripheral blood mononuclear cells (PBMCs), collected at new diagnosis, from a patient treated with antithyroid drugs. The receptors stem from a woman in her twenties or thirties with Graves disease.

To note about this clonotype: This may stem from a read error, because a much larger clone lies one nucleotide away. This is likely a read error, given that the CDR3 carries no conserved phenylalanine or tryptophan at its end. The V gene is TRBV5-1, the J gene TRBJ1-2, with 7 bases aligning to TRBD1. This CDR3 spans 14 amino acids. V lost 2 bases and J lost 7; bases outside the gene matches: 8. CDR1 is SGHRS, CDR2 YFSETQ, per germline. CDR3 protein: CASSFRQGRGGYTL. The CDR3 DNA is TGCGCCAGCAGCTTCAGACAGGGAAGAGGTGGCTACACCTTG.

This clonotype was found many times. J is TRBJ1-1 and V is TRBV30, with D unresolved. Trimming removed 4 bases from V and 0 bases from J, with 12 bases in between. Germline CDR1 reads GTSNPN; CDR2 reads SVGIG (reference sequence). There are 14 residues in the CDR3. CDR3 region: CAWTRSSLNTEAFF. CDR3 coding DNA: TGTGCCTGGACGAGAAGCAGTTTGAACACTGAAGCTTTCTTT.

The chain is built from TRBV4-1 and TRBJ1-2, with D unresolved. Deletions cut 2 bases from V and 4 bases from J, with 14 bases between. There are 15 residues in the CDR3. The germline gives CDR1 MGHRA, CDR2 YSYEKL. The CDR3 nucleotides are TGCGCCAGCAGCCAAAGTAGGAGCCGTATCTATGGCTACACCTTC. This codes for CASSQSRSRIYGYTF.

This clonotype has at least ten counts. The chain combines TRBV28 with TRBJ2-1, with TRBD2 matching 8 bases. The germline CDR1 and CDR2 sequences are MDHEN and SYDVKM. The trim removed 6 bases at V and 9 bases at J, leaving 13 bases unmatched. The CDR3 totals 15 residues. The CDR3 DNA follows: TGTGCCAGCAGCCCAAGGGTAGCGGGAAAGGGTGAGCAGTTCTTC. This codes for CASSPRVAGKGEQFF.

This clonotype has ten or more counts. The chain carries TRBV28 and TRBJ2-1, with D possibly being TRBD1 or TRBD2 (7 bases each). This CDR3 region has 15 residues. Germline V CDR1 and CDR2: MDHEN, SYDVKM. V was trimmed by 1 base and J by 4 bases, leaving 11 bases between them. CDR3 DNA sequence: TGTGCCAGCAGTTTATCCCAGGGGGGGTACAATGAGCAGTTCTTC. Translation: CASSLSQGGYNEQFF.

This clonotype was recorded only once. The chain couples TRBV11-3 to TRBJ2-1, with TRBD2 as a possible D gene (5 bases). Germline V gives CDR1 SGHNT, CDR2 YENEEA. The CDR3 totals 12 residues. V lost 5 bases and J 8 bases, leaving 10 bases between the germline ends. DNA of the CDR3: TGTGCCAGCAGCCCCACGAGGGATGAGCAGTTCTTC. Its protein product is CASSPTRDEQFF.

This clonotype was recorded at least ten times. The CDR3 sequence: CASSLGPAGNNEQFF. The CDR3 DNA reads as TGTGCCAGCAGCTTAGGCCCAGCGGGGAACAATGAGCAGTTCTTC. The rearrangement joins TRBV11-3 to TRBJ2-1; 7 bases are a match to TRBD2. CDR3 length: 15 amino acids. The V segment lost 1 base and the J segment 5 bases; nucleotides outside the gene matches: 5. Per the germline V gene, CDR1 is SGHNT and CDR2 is YENEEA.

V and J are TRBV7-2 and TRBJ1-6, with 7 positions matching TRBD1. The CDR3 has 14 residues. V was pared by 5 bases and J by 10 bases, with 8 bases of the junction left unmatched. The V gene's germline CDR1 is SGHTA and CDR2 FQGNSA. The CDR3 DNA sequence: TGTGCCAGCAGCCCCGGACAGGCTTGGTCACCCCTCCACTTT. Its translation: CASSPGQAWSPLHF.

The table lists this clonotype with a few counts. The chain employs TRBV7-9 and TRBJ1-5, with a tentative D call TRBD1 (5 bases). The V end lost 0 bases, the J end lost 6 bases, and 6 bases lay between the germline ends. Germline V gene sequence: CDR1 SEHNR, CDR2 FQNEAQ (reference sequence). The CDR3 loop spans 13 amino acids. The CDR3 DNA reads TGTGCCAGCAGCTTAGCTGGGGCTCAGCCCCAGCATTTT. Amino acid sequence: CASSLAGAQPQHF. Filled out from reference TRBV7-9 and TRBJ1-5, the complete variable domain reads DTGVSQNPRHKITKRGQNVTFRCDPISEHNRLYWYRQTLGQGPEFLTYFQNEAQLEKSRLLSDRFSAERPKGSFSTLEIQRTEQGDSAMYLCASSLAGAQPQHFGDGTRLSIL.

In this sample, this clonotype turned up once. The rearrangement links TRBV5-1 to TRBJ2-1; D tentatively fits TRBD1 or TRBD2 (5 bases each). CDR3 size: 16 residues. CDR1 is SGHRS and CDR2 is YFSETQ in the germline V gene. Trimming cost V 5 bases and J 0 bases, with 15 bases left between them. CDR3 bases: TGCGCCAGCAGTTCTCGTTCCGGGGCCTCCTACAATGAGCAGTTCTTC. Encoded protein: CASSSRSGASYNEQFF. Together with reference TRBV5-1 and TRBJ2-1, the CDR3 gives the full variable domain: KAGVTQTPRYLIKTRGQQVTLSCSPISGHRSVSWYQQTPGQGLQFLFEYFSETQRNKGNFPGRFSGRQFSNSRSEMNVSTLELGDSALYLCASSSRSGASYNEQFFGPGTRLTVL.

This clonotype has a count of ten or more. The chain combines TRBV13 with TRBJ2-7, with D perhaps matching TRBD1 (7 bases). With 3 bases removed from V and 6 bases from J, the gap between germline ends came to 12 bases. The CDR3 runs to 13 residues. From germline, CDR1 is PRHDT and CDR2 FYEKMQ (reference sequence). CDR3 loop: CASSFQGGGEQYF. CDR3 coding DNA: TGTGCCAGCAGCTTCCAGGGGGGCGGCGAGCAGTACTTC.

This clonotype was seen ten or more times. This chain links TRBV19 with TRBJ1-3, with TRBD1 matching over 7 bases. The germline CDR1 and CDR2 sequences are LNHDA and SQIVND (reference sequence). The CDR3 contains 15 residues. Losses at the gene ends were 3 bases for V and 5 bases for J; bases not matched to a gene: 7. CDR3 loop: CASSIRGTARNTIYF. CDR3 DNA: TGTGCCAGTAGTATTCGCGGGACAGCAAGAAACACCATATATTTT.

As DNA, the CDR3 is TGTGCCAGTAGTATAGCCCAGGGAGGCACAGATACGCAGTATTTT. As protein: CASSIAQGGTDTQYF. The chain has TRBV19 and TRBJ2-3, with D perhaps given as TRBD1 or TRBD2 (5 bases each). From germline, CDR1 is LNHDA and CDR2 SQIVND (reference sequence). The CDR3 is 15 amino acids. The germline V and J ends were trimmed by 1 base and 1 base, with 9 bases remaining between them.

There are many counts of this clonotype. V gene TRBV14 combines with J gene TRBJ2-3; D is perhaps TRBD2 (5 bases). The length of the CDR3 is 17 residues. CDR1 is SGHDN, CDR2 FVKESK, per germline. Trimming stripped 0 bases from V and 0 bases from J, with 13 bases between. CDR3 region: CASSQDWLAVSTDTQYF. The CDR3 DNA follows: TGTGCCAGCAGCCAAGATTGGCTAGCAGTTAGCACAGATACGCAGTATTTT. Using reference TRBV14 and TRBJ2-3 for the parts outside the CDR3, the full variable domain is EAGVTQFPSHSVIEKGQTVTLRCDPISGHDNLYWYRRVMGKEIKFLLHFVKESKQDESGMPNNRFLAERTGGTYSTLKVQPAELEDSGVYFCASSQDWLAVSTDTQYFGPGTRLTVL.

The V and J genes are TRBV24-1 and TRBJ2-3, with D perhaps TRBD1 (7 bases). Trimming stripped 3 bases from V and 2 bases from J, with 11 bases between. This CDR3 spans 15 amino acids. In germline, CDR1 is KGHDR, CDR2 SFDVKD. CDR3 amino acids: CATSDRGTATDTQYF. As DNA, the CDR3 is TGTGCCACCAGTGATCGGGGGACAGCCACAGATACGCAGTATTTT.

This clonotype was counted between two and nine times. The chain combines TRBV5-4 with TRBJ2-2; TRBD2 aligns across 12 bases. Losses at the gene ends were 7 bases for V and 4 bases for J; bases not matched to a gene: 11. This CDR3 is 17 amino acids long. Germline loops: CDR1 SGHNT, CDR2 YYREEE (reference sequence). The CDR3 sequence: CASARLAGARATGELFF. CDR3 bases: TGTGCCAGCGCCCGACTAGCGGGAGCCCGGGCCACCGGGGAGCTGTTTTTT.

Worth noting for this clonotype: No conserved phenylalanine or tryptophan is present at the end of the CDR3, so a read error is the likely explanation. The CDR3 is CSASLRGATDTQYV. The CDR3 bases are TGCAGTGCAAGCCTCCGGGGGGCAACAGATACGCAGTATGTT. This rearrangement joins TRBV20-1 to TRBJ2-3; D is perhaps TRBD2 (7 bases). CDR3 length equals 14 residues. The germline V gene encodes CDR1 DFQATT and CDR2 SNEGSKA (reference sequence). V was shortened by 6 bases and J by 3 bases, with 16 bases between the two germline ends.

This clonotype was seen a few times. The genes are TRBV20-1 and TRBJ1-1; D ambiguous. Per the germline V gene, CDR1 is DFQATT and CDR2 is SNEGSKA (reference sequence). CDR3 length: 12 amino acids. V shed 5 bases and J shed 0 bases, with 7 bases lying between them. DNA of the CDR3: TGCAGTGCTCCTTTTCTGAACACTGAAGCTTTCTTT. Translating gives CSAPFLNTEAFF.

V and J are TRBV7-9 and TRBJ2-1, with D maybe TRBD2 (5 bases). CDR3 length: 14 amino acids. V was pared by 5 bases and J by 7 bases, with 15 bases between. Per germline, CDR1 SEHNR and CDR2 FQNEAQ (reference sequence). The CDR3 sequence: CASSGWGDGNEQFF. In DNA, the CDR3 is TGTGCCAGCAGCGGGTGGGGAGACGGTAATGAGCAGTTCTTC.

As for this clonotype: A much larger clone differs from this one at a single base, so this may be a read error. The V and J genes are TRBV7-9 and TRBJ2-1; 7 bases fit TRBD2. This CDR3 is 18 amino acids long. Germline CDR1 is SEHNR and CDR2 is FQNEAQ (reference sequence). This chain's CDR3 is CASSLRSAPGGSYNEQLF. The CDR3 coding sequence is TGTGCCAGCAGCTTACGGTCGGCCCCGGGGGGTTCCTACAATGAGCAGCTCTTC.

This clonotype has at least ten counts. V and J are TRBV30 and TRBJ1-5; possible D gene TRBD1, 6 bases. V lost 1 base and J lost 4, with 8 bases in between. The CDR3 consists of 13 residues. CDR1 GTSNPN and CDR2 SVGIG come from the germline V gene (reference sequence). CDR3 nucleotides: TGTGCCTGGAGTGCACAGGGAAATCAGCCCCAGCATTTT. Translation: CAWSAQGNQPQHF.

This clonotype has ten or more counts. The genes are TRBV6-2 or TRBV6-3 and TRBJ1-4; TRBD1 agrees at 10 bases. The V gene's germline CDR1 is MNHEY and CDR2 SVGEGT. The junction had 4 bases not matched to a gene; V was cut back by 2 bases and J by 4 bases. The CDR3 totals 16 residues. CDR3 in amino acids: CASSYAGTGVNEKLFF. The CDR3 DNA reads as TGTGCCAGCAGTTACGCCGGGACAGGGGTTAATGAAAAACTGTTTTTT.

Many counts were recorded for this clonotype. J is TRBJ2-1 and V is TRBV12-3 or TRBV12-4, with a weak D call TRBD1 (6 bases). The CDR3 is made up of 16 amino acids. V lost 1 base, J lost 3 bases, and 13 bases lay in between. CDR3 bases: TGTGCCAGCAGTTTAGGTCCGGGGACACGCTACAATGAGCAGTTCTTC. Its protein is CASSLGPGTRYNEQFF.